This TCR beta chain comes out of a study of control samples from healthy donors and cancer patients. CDR1 is SGDLS and CDR2 is YYNGEE in the germline V gene. There are 16 residues in the CDR3. Trimming stripped 0 bases from V and 6 bases from J, with 17 bases between. Repertoires were generated with immunoSEQ multiplex PCR, while TCRdb's copy carries only in-frame clones and drops some. The table includes fewer than 100,000 clones, 82% detected once. The sequence was collected from a man aged 55 to 69 in good health. Material for sequencing was blood. V gene TRBV9 combines with J gene TRBJ2-3; D may be TRBD2 (7 bases). The CDR3 reads CASSVESGGAGDTQYF. The CDR3 DNA sequence: TGTGCCAGCAGCGTAGAAAGTGGGGGGGCGGGGGATACGCAGTATTTT.